This T cell receptor (beta chain) stems from a study of Ad26.COV2.S vaccination and SARS-CoV-2 variants. Background on the study: Intramuscularly, Ad26.COV2.S was given either once or twice, 56 days apart.

Sequencing used immunoSEQ multiplex PCR; TCRdb keeps in-frame clones, though not all of them. The sample includes approximately 480,000 clones, around nine tenths of them seen just once. Germline CDR1 reads LNHNV; CDR2 reads YYDKDF (reference sequence). The V end lost 1 base, the J end lost 1 base, and 7 bases lay between the germline ends. The CDR3 consists of 14 residues. Treatment: 19 received Ad26.COV2.S at low or high dose, single or two shots; roughly five received placebo; per-sample allocation not given. Sampling took place 63 days after the first vaccine or placebo injection. Here the sequenced sample was peripheral blood, taken in a trial of Ad26.COV2.S vaccine versus placebo. The rearrangement joins TRBV15 to TRBJ1-1, with D perhaps matching TRBD1 (5 bases). The receptor was isolated from a person aged 18-60 years who received the Ad26.COV2.S COVID-19 vaccine or a placebo. The CDR3 is CATSRGTQNTEAFF. The CDR3 region has the DNA TGTGCCACCAGCAGAGGGACACAGAACACTGAAGCTTTCTTT.